The entry below describes one TCR beta chain. Its antigen remains unknown. This sample stems from a study of beta chain features in type 1 diabetes. Regarding the study as a whole: Among all four CD4+ subsets, Type 1 diabetes patients had TCRB CDR3s that were moderately but significantly shorter.

This CDR3 is built from 15 residues. TCRB transcripts that were expressed got sequenced, as all of the isolated RNA had been reverse transcribed. Using immunoSEQ multiplex PCR, the repertoire was profiled, and TCRdb retains in-frame clones only, with some absent. Seen here are under 800,000 clones, around 15% observed once, and the top ten hold under 0.095%. The TCR originated in a man aged 18 to 30 in good health. This rearrangement joins TRBV21-1 to TRBJ2-1; TRBD2, the D gene given by the table, was not confirmed from the DNA. TRBV21-1 is listed as a pseudogene. Sequenced: naive CD4+ T cells from blood. CDR3 residues: CASLRRGGNYNEQFF. The CDR3 coding sequence is TGTGCCAGCTTGAGGAGGGGGGGGAATTACAATGAGCAGTTCTTC.